This record looks at one T cell receptor (beta chain) sequence and its context. Its antigen is as yet unknown. This sample is drawn from a study of cytomegalovirus exposure and HLA in healthy donors. V dropped 3 bases and J dropped 7; count of bases not matched to a gene: 5. CDR1 is LNHDA and CDR2 is SQIVND in the germline V gene (reference sequence). CDR3 length equals 15 residues. Study outcomes and limitations: Later analysis suggested most CMV-associated TCR beta chains were HLA-restricted. Previously analyzed data showed that most TCR beta V segments were productive at a frequency of about 90% or about 30%.

A multiplex PCR was run with 60 Vbeta primers and 13 Jbeta primers. Clones were sequenced by immunoSEQ multiplex PCR, and TCRdb holds only the in-frame ones, with some missing. The sample has some 44,000 clones; about 50% are singletons. The chain links TRBV19 to TRBJ2-1; 11 nucleotides agree with TRBD2. Sequences were obtained from PBMCs. This clonotype originated in a human donor in good health. In DNA, the CDR3 is TGTGCCAGTAGTATCTTGGCTAGCGGGGGGAATGAGCAGTTCTTC. Amino acids: CASSILASGGNEQFF.